This TCR beta chain stems from a study of CD8 T cells in ankylosing spondylitis. Overall study results and limits: Made up of about eight highly homologous variants, a TCR beta motif appeared characteristic of ankylosing spondylitis blood. Clones linked with disease were CD8+ and fairly uncommon in the peripheral blood. Significantly higher representation of disease-linked clones was reported for matched ankylosing spondylitis synovial fluid.

This clonotype was seen many times. Its antigen remains unidentified. Trimming shortened V by 2 bases and J by 8 bases, and 22 bases separated the two germline ends. CDR3 size: 16 residues. Per the germline V gene, CDR1 is MNHEY and CDR2 is SVGAGI. Using quantitative 5'-RACE with molecular barcodes, the authors made TCR beta libraries. A single record per CDR3 protein comes from TCRdb applying MiXCR to the 5' RACE reads. The data contain some 800,000 distinct CDR3 sequences, around 11% of them singletons. The chain uses TRBV6-5 and TRBJ2-7, with D perhaps being TRBD1 or TRBD2 (5 bases each). This receptor was identified in a male donor with ankylosing spondylitis. Sequences were obtained from blood, either unsorted or a sorted T cell fraction (not recorded which). The DNA of the CDR3 is TGTGCCAGCAGTTACGTTCGTGGGGGTCAGCAGAGGAAGCAGTACTTC. Its protein product is CASSYVRGGQQRKQYF.